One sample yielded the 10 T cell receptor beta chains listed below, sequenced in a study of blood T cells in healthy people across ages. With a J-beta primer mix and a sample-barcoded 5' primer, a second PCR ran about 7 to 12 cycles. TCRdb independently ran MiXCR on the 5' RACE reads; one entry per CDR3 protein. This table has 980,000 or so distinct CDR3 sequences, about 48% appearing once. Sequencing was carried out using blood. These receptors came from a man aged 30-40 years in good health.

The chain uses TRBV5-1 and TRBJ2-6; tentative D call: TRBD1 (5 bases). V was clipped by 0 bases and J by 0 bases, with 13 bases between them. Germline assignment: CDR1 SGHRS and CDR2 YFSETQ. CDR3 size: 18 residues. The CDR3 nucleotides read TGCGCCAGCAGCTTGGTAGACAGAGGCTCCTCTGGGGCCAACGTCCTGACTTTC. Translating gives CASSLVDRGSSGANVLTF.

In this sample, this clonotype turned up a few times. The chain's CDR3 is CASSEWTSGGYEQYF. DNA for the CDR3: TGTGCCAGCAGTGAGTGGACTAGCGGGGGCTACGAGCAGTACTTC. This chain uses TRBV27 with TRBJ2-7, with 13 bases aligning to TRBD2. Germline CDR1 MNHEY, CDR2 SMNVEV (reference sequence). The CDR3 length is 15 residues. V trimming: 5 bases; J trimming: 3 bases; junction bases outside the gene matches: 4.

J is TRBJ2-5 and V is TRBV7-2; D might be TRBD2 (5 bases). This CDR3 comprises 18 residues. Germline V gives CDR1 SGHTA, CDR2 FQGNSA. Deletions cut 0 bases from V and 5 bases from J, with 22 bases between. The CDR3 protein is CASSLAPRGAIAWETQYF. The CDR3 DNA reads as TGTGCCAGCAGCTTAGCCCCCCGGGGTGCAATAGCTTGGGAGACCCAGTACTTC.

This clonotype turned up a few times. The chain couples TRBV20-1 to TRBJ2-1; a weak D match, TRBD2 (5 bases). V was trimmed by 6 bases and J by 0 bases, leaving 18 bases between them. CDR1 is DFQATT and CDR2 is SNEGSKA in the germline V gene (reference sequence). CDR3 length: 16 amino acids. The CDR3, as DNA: TGCAGTGCCCTACGAGGGCTGCTGAGCTCCTACAATGAGCAGTTCTTC. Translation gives CSALRGLLSSYNEQFF.

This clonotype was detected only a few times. The CDR3 bases are TGTGCCATTGCGAACTCCTACGAGCAGTACTTC. As protein: CAIANSYEQYF. V and J are TRBV10-3 and TRBJ2-7; no definite D call. CDR1 is ENHRY, CDR2 SYGVKD, per germline. V was shortened by 9 bases and J by 0 bases, with 6 bases between the two germline ends. The CDR3 sequence is 11 residues long.

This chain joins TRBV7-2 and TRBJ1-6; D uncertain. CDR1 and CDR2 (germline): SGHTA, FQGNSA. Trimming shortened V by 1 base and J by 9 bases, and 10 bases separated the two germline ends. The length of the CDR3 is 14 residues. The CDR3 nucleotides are TGTGCCAGCAGCTTAGGTGTAGAAAGTTCACCCCTCCACTTT. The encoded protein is CASSLGVESSPLHF.

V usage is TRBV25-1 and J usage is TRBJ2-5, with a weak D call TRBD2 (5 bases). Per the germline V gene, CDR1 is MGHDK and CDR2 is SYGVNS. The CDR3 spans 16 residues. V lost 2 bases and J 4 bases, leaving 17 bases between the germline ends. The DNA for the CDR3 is TGTGCCAGCAGTGAAGGTGACGGGATTTTCGGAGAGACCCAGTACTTC. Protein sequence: CASSEGDGIFGETQYF.

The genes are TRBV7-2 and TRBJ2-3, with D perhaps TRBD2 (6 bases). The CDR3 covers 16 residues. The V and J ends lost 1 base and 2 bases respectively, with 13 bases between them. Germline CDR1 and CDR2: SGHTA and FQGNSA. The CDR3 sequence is CASSLGFGLYTDTQYF. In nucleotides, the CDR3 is TGTGCCAGCAGCTTAGGTTTCGGACTATACACAGATACGCAGTATTTT.

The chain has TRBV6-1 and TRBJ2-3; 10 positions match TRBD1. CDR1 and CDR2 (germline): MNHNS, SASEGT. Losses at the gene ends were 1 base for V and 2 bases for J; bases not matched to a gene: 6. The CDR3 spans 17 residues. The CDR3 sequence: CASSEGWDRGLTDTQYF. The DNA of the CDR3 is TGTGCCAGCAGTGAAGGGTGGGACAGGGGCCTCACAGATACGCAGTATTTT.

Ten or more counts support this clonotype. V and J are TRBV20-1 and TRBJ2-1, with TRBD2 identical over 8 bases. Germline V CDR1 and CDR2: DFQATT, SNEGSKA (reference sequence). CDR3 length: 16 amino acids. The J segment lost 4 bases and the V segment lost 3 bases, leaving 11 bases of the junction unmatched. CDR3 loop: CSARPFVSGEYNEQFF. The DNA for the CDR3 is TGCAGTGCTAGGCCCTTCGTTAGCGGGGAGTACAATGAGCAGTTCTTC.